Below are 7 T cell receptor beta chains sequenced from a single sample in a study of blood T cell repertoires in COVID-19. The protocol was immunoSEQ multiplex PCR, while the TCRdb copy is restricted to in-frame clones and leaves out a portion. The sample holds about 80,000 clones, approximately 80% seen once. Sequenced sample: peripheral blood. All receptors come from a woman aged 70-85 years with acute or convalescent COVID-19.

The rearrangement joins TRBV9 to TRBJ2-1; possible D gene TRBD2, 6 bases. CDR3 length equals 18 residues. Germline CDR1 SGDLS, CDR2 YYNGEE. Trimming stripped 0 bases from V and 0 bases from J, with 16 bases between. CDR3 DNA sequence: TGTGCCAGCAGCGTAGATCGGGGGTGGGGAAACTCCTACAATGAGCAGTTCTTC. Encoded protein: CASSVDRGWGNSYNEQFF.

A few counts support this clone. V usage is TRBV15 and J usage is TRBJ2-7; the match to TRBD1 covers 7 bases. Germline lookup yields CDR1 LNHNV and CDR2 YYDKDF (reference sequence). V was pared by 6 bases and J by 2 bases, with 1 base of the junction left unmatched. The CDR3 is made up of 12 amino acids. CDR3 bases: TGTGCCACCAGGGGACAGACCTACGAGCAGTACTTC. This codes for CATRGQTYEQYF. The full variable domain, rest sourced from reference TRBV15 and TRBJ2-7, is DAMVIQNPRYQVTQFGKPVTLSCSQTLNHNVMYWYQQKSSQAPKLLFHYYDKDFNNEADTPDNFQSRRPNTSFCFLDIRSPGLGDTAMYLCATRGQTYEQYFGPGTRLTVT.

This chain connects TRBV4-1 to TRBJ2-7, with D tentatively TRBD2 (5 bases). From germline, CDR1 is MGHRA and CDR2 YSYEKL. Trimming took off 4 bases at V and 7 bases at J, with 23 bases between the two ends. This CDR3 is 16 amino acids long. Written as DNA, the CDR3 is TGCGCCAGCAGCCCTTCCGGCGTAGATTTACGAGGGGAGCAGTACTTC. It yields the protein CASSPSGVDLRGEQYF.

This chain uses TRBV6-5 with TRBJ1-1; D is possibly TRBD1 (5 bases). The CDR3 spans 14 residues. V lost 2 bases and J 5 bases, leaving 12 bases between the germline ends. Per the germline V gene, CDR1 is MNHEY and CDR2 is SVGAGI. The DNA of the CDR3 is TGTGCCAGCAGTTACCCAGGGCGGGGGACTGAAGCTTTCTTT. Translation: CASSYPGRGTEAFF.

This chain uses TRBV9 with TRBJ1-2; 9 positions match TRBD1. Germline CDR1 reads SGDLS; CDR2 reads YYNGEE. The CDR3 loop spans 15 amino acids. The ends lost 2 bases at V and 8 bases at J; junction bases unmatched: 10. CDR3 bases: TGTGCCAGCAGCGTGGCTCCGGGACAGGGCAGCGGCTACACCTTC. Its protein is CASSVAPGQGSGYTF.

The chain couples TRBV7-3 to TRBJ2-3; 9 positions agree with TRBD2. In germline, CDR1 is SGHTA, CDR2 FQGTGA. CDR3 length: 17 residues. V lost 0 bases, J lost 4 bases, and 8 bases stayed unmatched. The chain's CDR3 is CASSLTVREGRADTQYF. Written as DNA, the CDR3 is TGTGCCAGCAGCTTAACTGTGCGGGAGGGCCGGGCAGATACGCAGTATTTT.

The chain combines TRBV21-1 with TRBJ2-7; the D call TRBD1 from the table was never checked on the DNA. TRBV21-1 is a pseudogene. The CDR3 length is 14 residues. The CDR3 loop reads CASSAVGRSYEQYF. The CDR3, as DNA: TGTGCCAGCAGCGCCGTGGGGCGGAGCTACGAGCAGTACTTC.